These 28 T cell receptor beta chains originate from one sample sequenced in a study of identical twins (dated by TCRdb to 2016 to 2017). The protocol used for the library was 5' RACE. These reads were obtained on an Illumina HiSeq 2000. TCRdb trimmed the raw reads at Q25, called clones with MiXCR and kept productive beta chains. Each entry merges the rows of one CDR3 protein and shows their most common DNA and genes. Here the sample has fewer than 500,000 distinct CDR3 sequences; roughly an eighth occur a single time. Of the sample, approximately 1% is held by the ten largest clones. These same data were also listed under a study on yellow fever vaccine responses in identical twins.

The sample was CD4+ T cells sorted from blood. The receptors were gathered from a woman in her late teens or twenties in good health.

This clonotype was found a few times. V usage is TRBV29-1 and J usage is TRBJ2-2; TRBD2 matches at 12 bases. The CDR3 loop spans 16 amino acids. Germline trimming cut 5 bases from V and 5 bases from J; bases unmatched to any gene: 9. Germline V CDR1 and CDR2: SQVTM, ANQGSEA. Here the CDR3 DNA reads TGCAGCGTTCAAGGACTAGCGGGACTGTCAACCGGGGAGCTGTTTTTT. Its translation: CSVQGLAGLSTGELFF.

This clonotype appeared a few times. The genes are TRBV11-2 and TRBJ1-1; a possible D gene is TRBD1 (6 bases). CDR3 length: 16 residues. The germline V gene encodes CDR1 SGHAT and CDR2 FQNNGV. Trimming pared 7 bases from V and 2 bases from J, leaving 20 bases between. The CDR3 nucleotides are TGTGCCAGCACCACCATGGGGGCTCTCATAAACACTGAAGCTTTCTTT. It codes for CASTTMGALINTEAFF.

This clonotype was seen only a few times. The chain has TRBV6-5 and TRBJ2-7; 10 bases align to TRBD1. The CDR3 runs to 18 residues. From germline, CDR1 is MNHEY and CDR2 SVGAGI. V shed 0 bases and J 0 bases; nucleotides not matched to a gene: 8. CDR3 nucleotide sequence: TGTGCCAGCAGTTACTCTGGTCCGGGACAGGGGCACTCCTACGAGCAGTACTTC. As protein: CASSYSGPGQGHSYEQYF.

In its sample, this clonotype was seen a few times. The rearrangement links TRBV5-1 to TRBJ1-4; TRBD1 is a possible D gene (6 bases). The CDR3 consists of 15 residues. Germline CDR1 is SGHRS and CDR2 is YFSETQ. Trimming pared 4 bases from V and 6 bases from J, leaving 16 bases between. The CDR3 spells CASSPVGARDEKLFF. The CDR3 DNA reads TGCGCCAGCAGCCCGGTGGGGGCGAGGGATGAAAAACTGTTTTTT.

The chain carries TRBV18 and TRBJ2-3; D call uncertain. V was cut by 2 bases and J by 6 bases, with 9 bases left in between. CDR3 size: 13 residues. Germline-derived CDR1 and CDR2 are KGHSH and LQKENI. The CDR3 region has the DNA TGTGCCAGCTCACCAATGATCGTGGATACGCAGTATTTT. This encodes CASSPMIVDTQYF.

This chain links TRBV30 with TRBJ2-5, with D uncertain. The CDR3 length is 11 residues. The V end was cut by 3 bases, the J end by 5 bases, with 7 bases between. Germline V gene lookup returns CDR1 GTSNPN and CDR2 SVGIG (reference sequence). CDR3: CAWSADETQYF. In DNA, the CDR3 is TGTGCCTGGAGCGCCGATGAGACCCAGTACTTC.

This clonotype appeared a few times. V is TRBV5-1 and J is TRBJ2-3; tentatively, D is TRBD1 (6 bases). CDR1 is SGHRS, CDR2 YFSETQ, per germline. Trimming pared 0 bases from V and 2 bases from J, leaving 10 bases between. CDR3 length equals 15 residues. Written as DNA, the CDR3 is TGCGCCAGCAGCTTGGAGACAGGAGACACAGATACGCAGTATTTT. As protein: CASSLETGDTDTQYF.

The rearrangement joins TRBV12-3 or TRBV12-4 to TRBJ2-3, with TRBD2 matching 11 bases. The ends lost 11 bases at V and 0 bases at J; junction bases unmatched: 16. This CDR3 contains 18 residues. The CDR3 coding sequence is TGTGCCTTCAGTTTAAGGGCTAGCGGGGGGATTAGCACAGATACGCAGTATTTT. Translated: CAFSLRASGGISTDTQYF.

The V gene is TRBV6-1, the J gene TRBJ1-5; the D gene is possibly TRBD1 (5 bases). The CDR3 sequence is 13 residues long. Germline V gene data show CDR1 as MNHNS and CDR2 as SASEGT. The V and J ends lost 3 bases and 5 bases respectively, with 8 bases between them. The CDR3 reads CASSDGADQPQHF. The CDR3 DNA sequence: TGTGCCAGCAGTGATGGGGCAGATCAGCCCCAGCATTTT.

The chain employs TRBV7-2 and TRBJ2-3, with D tentatively TRBD1 or TRBD2 (5 bases each). The V and J ends lost 0 bases and 11 bases respectively, with 18 bases between them. Germline CDR1 SGHTA, CDR2 FQGNSA. The CDR3 is 15 amino acids. The CDR3 loop reads CASSLALMGDGEQYF. For the CDR3, the DNA is TGTGCCAGCAGCTTAGCGCTAATGGGGGACGGAGAGCAGTATTTT.

The chain has TRBV4-2 and TRBJ2-3; 9 nucleotides align to TRBD2. CDR3 length: 17 amino acids. Unmatched junction bases numbered 7, after V lost 1 base and J lost 2 bases. CDR1 and CDR2 from the germline V gene are LGHNA and YNFKEQ. The CDR3 sequence is CASSQVGSGGITDTQYF. The CDR3 DNA reads as TGTGCCAGCAGCCAAGTGGGGAGCGGGGGGATCACAGATACGCAGTATTTT.

This clonotype was seen at least ten times. The chain combines TRBV5-6 with TRBJ2-1; 12 bases align to TRBD2. Germline V gene sequence: CDR1 SGHDT, CDR2 YYEEEE. The CDR3 is 16 amino acids. V lost 0 bases and J lost 9; bases outside the gene matches: 7. CDR3 sequence (DNA): TGTGCCAGCAGCTTGGTGCGACTAGCGGGAGTACCTGAGCAGTTCTTC. Amino acids: CASSLVRLAGVPEQFF.

This clonotype has more than one count but fewer than ten. The V and J genes are TRBV7-9 and TRBJ2-7; D unclear. The CDR3 is 14 residues long. Trimming stripped 0 bases from V and 3 bases from J, with 9 bases between. Germline V CDR1 and CDR2: SEHNR, FQNEAQ (reference sequence). CDR3 sequence (DNA): TGTGCCAGCAGCTTAGCCCCGACCAGCTACGAGCAGTACTTC. It encodes CASSLAPTSYEQYF. The variable domain in full, completed from reference TRBV7-9 and TRBJ2-7, reads DTGVSQNPRHKITKRGQNVTFRCDPISEHNRLYWYRQTLGQGPEFLTYFQNEAQLEKSRLLSDRFSAERPKGSFSTLEIQRTEQGDSAMYLCASSLAPTSYEQYFGPGTRLTVT.

The chain carries TRBV7-9 and TRBJ1-2; tentatively, D is TRBD1 (5 bases). CDR1 is SEHNR, CDR2 FQNEAQ, per germline (reference sequence). The CDR3 spans 16 residues. V shed 5 bases and J shed 3 bases, with 19 bases lying between them. CDR3 DNA sequence: TGTGCCAGCAGCCGCCCCGCAGGGTGGCGAGACTATGGCTACACCTTC. Protein sequence: CASSRPAGWRDYGYTF.

The table lists this clonotype with a few counts. The genes are TRBV20-1 and TRBJ2-5; TRBD2 matches 8 bases. The junction had 13 bases not matched to a gene; V was cut back by 5 bases and J by 5 bases. Germline V gene data show CDR1 as DFQATT and CDR2 as SNEGSKA (reference sequence). CDR3 length equals 15 residues. CDR3 protein: CSAPSTGGAHETQYF. CDR3 DNA sequence: TGCAGTGCTCCGAGCACGGGGGGGGCCCACGAGACCCAGTACTTC.

In its sample, this clonotype was seen a few times. The chain recombines TRBV7-2 with TRBJ2-2, with TRBD2 identical over 7 bases. Germline V gene sequence: CDR1 SGHTA, CDR2 FQGNSA. Trimming cost V 4 bases and J 1 base; bases outside gene matches: 6. This CDR3 comprises 16 residues. The CDR3 loop is CASSYSGSLNTGELFF. The CDR3 nucleotides are TGTGCCAGCAGCTATAGCGGGTCCTTGAACACCGGGGAGCTGTTTTTT. The variable domain in full, with the rest retrieved from reference TRBV7-2 and TRBJ2-2, is GAGVSQSPSNKVTEKGKDVELRCDPISGHTALYWYRQSLGQGLEFLIYFQGNSAPDKSGLPSDRFSAERTGGSVSTLTIQRTQQEDSAVYLCASSYSGSLNTGELFFGEGSRLTVL.

This clonotype was counted a few times. The chain uses TRBV7-2 and TRBJ2-3; D gene uncertain. V shed 6 bases and J shed 0 bases, with 13 bases lying between them. The CDR3 has 15 residues. Germline V gives CDR1 SGHTA, CDR2 FQGNSA. CDR3 DNA sequence: TGTGCCAGCAGTTCCAGGCGCTCTAGCACAGATACGCAGTATTTT. Protein product: CASSSRRSSTDTQYF.

The chain couples TRBV28 to TRBJ2-7; TRBD2 matches at 7 bases. Losses at the gene ends were 6 bases for V and 9 bases for J; bases not matched to a gene: 14. The germline V gene encodes CDR1 MDHEN and CDR2 SYDVKM. This CDR3 region has 14 residues. Here the CDR3 reads CASRPTSASTVQYF. The DNA for the CDR3 is TGTGCCAGCAGACCCACTAGCGCGAGTACGGTGCAGTACTTC.

CDR3 region: CASSTPGLAADTQYF. CDR3 DNA sequence: TGCGCCAGCAGCACTCCGGGACTAGCGGCAGATACGCAGTATTTT. The gene calls are TRBV5-1 and TRBJ2-3, with 11 bases aligning to TRBD2. This CDR3 comprises 15 residues. Germline assignment: CDR1 SGHRS and CDR2 YFSETQ. After removal of 4 bases from V and 4 bases from J, the junction contained 5 bases not matched to a gene.

The V call is TRBV24-1, the J call TRBJ2-5; D call uncertain. This CDR3 contains 12 residues. Germline CDR1 is KGHDR and CDR2 is SFDVKD. Trimming removed 10 bases at V and 4 bases at J, with 12 bases between. The CDR3 loop reads CATDLVGETQYF. The CDR3 DNA reads TGTGCCACTGACCTGGTGGGAGAGACCCAGTACTTC.

The chain employs TRBV28 and TRBJ2-3, with 8 bases aligning to TRBD2. The V gene end was trimmed by 3 bases and the J gene end by 4 bases; junction bases not matched to a gene: 3. The CDR3 loop spans 14 amino acids. Germline CDR1 reads MDHEN; CDR2 reads SYDVKM. The CDR3 nucleotides are TGTGCCAGCAGTTTCGGGGGGGTGCCAGATACGCAGTATTTT. Amino acids: CASSFGGVPDTQYF.

This clonotype has a single count. The genes are TRBV5-1 and TRBJ2-3, with D maybe TRBD2 (7 bases). Germline-derived CDR1 and CDR2 are SGHRS and YFSETQ. The CDR3 extends over 17 amino acids. Trimming pared 4 bases from V and 2 bases from J, leaving 20 bases between. The CDR3 region has the DNA TGCGCCAGCAGCCCGGGGGGCTCCGCCGTAGCCACAGATACGCAGTATTTT. Translating gives CASSPGGSAVATDTQYF.

This clonotype was seen only a few times. This chain links TRBV20-1 with TRBJ2-3; a weak D match, TRBD1 (5 bases). Germline V CDR1 and CDR2: DFQATT, SNEGSKA (reference sequence). Deletions cut 0 bases from V and 2 bases from J, with 15 bases between. This CDR3 has 16 amino acids. Here the CDR3 DNA reads TGCAGTGCTAGAGACTCGTGGGGCGGCCTCACAGATACGCAGTATTTT. Amino acids: CSARDSWGGLTDTQYF.

This clonotype turned up a few times. At one boundary the junction diverges from the germline segment, which might be a read error. This chain uses TRBV3-1 with TRBJ2-1; the match to TRBD2 covers 11 bases. CDR3 length: 15 residues. The germline V gene encodes CDR1 LGHDT and CDR2 YNNKEL (reference sequence). The CDR3 loop reads CASSPPLAGGFAVSF. The CDR3 DNA reads as TGTGCCAGCAGCCCGCCCCTAGCGGGGGGTTTCGCAGTTAGCTTC.

The rearrangement joins TRBV11-2 to TRBJ2-6, with 12 bases identical to TRBD2. V dropped 2 bases and J dropped 4; count of bases not matched to a gene: 12. The CDR3 contains 20 residues. In germline, CDR1 is SGHAT, CDR2 FQNNGV. CDR3 bases: TGTGCCAGCAGCTTAAGGGTTGGACTAGCGGGGCCCCCAGGGGCCAACGTCCTGACTTTC. Its protein is CASSLRVGLAGPPGANVLTF. The whole variable domain, remainder taken from reference TRBV11-2 and TRBJ2-6, is EAGVAQSPRYKIIEKRQSVAFWCNPISGHATLYWYQQILGQGPKLLIQFQNNGVVDDSQLPKDRFSAERLKGVDSTLKIQPAKLEDSAVYLCASSLRVGLAGPPGANVLTFGAGSRLTVL.

About this clonotype itself: This sequence may be a read error, since a much larger clone differs from it by one base. This rearrangement joins TRBV20-1 to TRBJ2-7; either TRBD1 or TRBD2 may fit D (5 bases each). The CDR3 has 12 residues. Trimming took 2 bases from V and 3 from J, leaving 8 bases between them. CDR1 is DFQATT and CDR2 is SNEGSKA in the germline V gene (reference sequence). The CDR3 sequence is CSARRDVYEQYF. CDR3 in DNA: TGCAGTGCTAGACGGGACGTCTACGAGCAGTACTTC.

The chain uses TRBV28 and TRBJ2-5; tentatively, D is TRBD1 (6 bases). CDR3 length equals 14 residues. V lost 3 bases and J lost 7, with 15 bases in between. Germline assignment: CDR1 MDHEN and CDR2 SYDVKM. CDR3: CASSLLRGWGTQYF. CDR3 nucleotides: TGTGCCAGCAGTTTGCTCAGGGGCTGGGGGACCCAGTACTTC.

There are a few counts of this clonotype. This chain uses TRBV20-1 with TRBJ2-1; the match to TRBD2 covers 9 bases. Unmatched junction bases numbered 18, after V lost 1 base and J lost 2 bases. The V gene's germline CDR1 is DFQATT and CDR2 SNEGSKA (reference sequence). The CDR3 consists of 20 residues. The CDR3 DNA reads as TGCAGTGCTAGAGGGGAGGGTAGCGGGAGACCCCCTTCAGCCTACAATGAGCAGTTCTTC. Translating it yields CSARGEGSGRPPSAYNEQFF.